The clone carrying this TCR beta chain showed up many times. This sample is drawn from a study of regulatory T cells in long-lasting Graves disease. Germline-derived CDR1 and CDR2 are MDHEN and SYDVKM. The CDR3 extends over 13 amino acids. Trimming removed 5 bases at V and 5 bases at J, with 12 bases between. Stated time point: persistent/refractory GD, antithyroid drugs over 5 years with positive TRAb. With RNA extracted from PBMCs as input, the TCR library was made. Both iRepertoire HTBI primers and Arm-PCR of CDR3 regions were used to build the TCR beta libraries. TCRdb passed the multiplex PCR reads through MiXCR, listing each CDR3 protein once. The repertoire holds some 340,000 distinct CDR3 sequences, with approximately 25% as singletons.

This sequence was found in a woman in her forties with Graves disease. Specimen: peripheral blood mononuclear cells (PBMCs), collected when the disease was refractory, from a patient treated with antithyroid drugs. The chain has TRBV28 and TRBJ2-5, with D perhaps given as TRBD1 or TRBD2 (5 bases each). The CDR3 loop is CASSGDGRETQYF. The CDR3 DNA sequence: TGTGCCAGCAGTGGGGACGGCAGGGAGACCCAGTACTTC.